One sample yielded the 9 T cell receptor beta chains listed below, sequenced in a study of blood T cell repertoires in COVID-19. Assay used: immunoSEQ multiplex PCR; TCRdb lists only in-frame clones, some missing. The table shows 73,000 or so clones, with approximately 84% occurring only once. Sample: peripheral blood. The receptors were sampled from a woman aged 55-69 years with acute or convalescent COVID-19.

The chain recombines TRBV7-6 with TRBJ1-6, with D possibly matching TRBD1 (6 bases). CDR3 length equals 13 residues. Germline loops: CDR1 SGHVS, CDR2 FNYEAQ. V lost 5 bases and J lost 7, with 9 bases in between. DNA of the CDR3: TGTGCCAGCAGCAGGACAGTAAATTCACCCCTCCACTTT. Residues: CASSRTVNSPLHF. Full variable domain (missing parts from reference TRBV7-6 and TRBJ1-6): GAGVSQSPRYKVTKRGQDVALRCDPISGHVSLYWYRQALGQGPEFLTYFNYEAQQDKSGLPNDRFSAERPEGSISTLTIQRTEQRDSAMYRCASSRTVNSPLHFGNGTRLTVT.

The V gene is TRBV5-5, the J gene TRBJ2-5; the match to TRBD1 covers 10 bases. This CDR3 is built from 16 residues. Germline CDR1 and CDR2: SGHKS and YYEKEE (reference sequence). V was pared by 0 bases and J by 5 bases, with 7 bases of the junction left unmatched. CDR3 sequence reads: CASSLGQGAYMETQYF. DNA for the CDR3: TGTGCCAGCAGCTTGGGACAGGGGGCGTATATGGAGACCCAGTACTTC.

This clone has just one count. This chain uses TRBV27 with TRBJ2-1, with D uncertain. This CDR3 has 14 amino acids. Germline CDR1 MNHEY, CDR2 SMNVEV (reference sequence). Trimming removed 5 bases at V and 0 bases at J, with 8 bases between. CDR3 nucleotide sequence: TGTGCCAGCAGTCCCGAGATCTCCTACAATGAGCAGTTCTTC. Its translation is CASSPEISYNEQFF.

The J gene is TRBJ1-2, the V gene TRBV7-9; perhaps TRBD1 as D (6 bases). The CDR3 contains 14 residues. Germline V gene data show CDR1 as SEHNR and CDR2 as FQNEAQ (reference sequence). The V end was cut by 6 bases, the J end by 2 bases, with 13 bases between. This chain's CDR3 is CASSPTGTNYGYTF. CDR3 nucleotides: TGTGCCAGCAGTCCGACAGGCACCAACTATGGCTACACCTTC.

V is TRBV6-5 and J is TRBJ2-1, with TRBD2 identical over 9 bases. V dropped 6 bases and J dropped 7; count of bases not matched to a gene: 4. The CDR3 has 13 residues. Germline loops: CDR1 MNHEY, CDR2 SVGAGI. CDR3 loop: CASRAGGLNEQFF. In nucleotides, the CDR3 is TGTGCCAGCAGAGCGGGGGGCCTTAATGAGCAGTTCTTC.

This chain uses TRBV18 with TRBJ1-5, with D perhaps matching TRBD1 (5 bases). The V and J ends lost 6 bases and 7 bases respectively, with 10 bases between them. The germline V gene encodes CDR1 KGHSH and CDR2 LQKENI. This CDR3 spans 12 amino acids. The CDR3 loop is CASSGGWQPQHF. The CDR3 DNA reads TGTGCCAGCTCGGGGGGTTGGCAGCCCCAGCATTTT.

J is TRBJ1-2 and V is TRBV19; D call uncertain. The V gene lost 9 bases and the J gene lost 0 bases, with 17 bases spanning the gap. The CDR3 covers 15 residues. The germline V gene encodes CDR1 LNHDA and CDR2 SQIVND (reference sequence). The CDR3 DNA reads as TGTGCCAGCCATAGTATCGAGATTCCTAACTATGGCTACACCTTC. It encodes CASHSIEIPNYGYTF.

In DNA form, the CDR3 reads TGTGCCAGCAGTGATTGGAGCTTTAGAGCTTTCTTT. This translates into CASSDWSFRAFF. The chain recombines TRBV6-1 with TRBJ1-1, with D unclear. The ends were cut back, 3 bases at V and 10 bases at J, with 12 bases in the middle. This CDR3 is 12 amino acids long. Germline CDR1 and CDR2: MNHNS and SASEGT.

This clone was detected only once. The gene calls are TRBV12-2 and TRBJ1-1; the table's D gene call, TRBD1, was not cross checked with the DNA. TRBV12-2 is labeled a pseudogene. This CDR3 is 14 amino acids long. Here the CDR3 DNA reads TGTGCAAGTCTGGGGCAAAGCATGAACACTGAAGCTTTCTTT. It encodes CASLGQSMNTEAFF.